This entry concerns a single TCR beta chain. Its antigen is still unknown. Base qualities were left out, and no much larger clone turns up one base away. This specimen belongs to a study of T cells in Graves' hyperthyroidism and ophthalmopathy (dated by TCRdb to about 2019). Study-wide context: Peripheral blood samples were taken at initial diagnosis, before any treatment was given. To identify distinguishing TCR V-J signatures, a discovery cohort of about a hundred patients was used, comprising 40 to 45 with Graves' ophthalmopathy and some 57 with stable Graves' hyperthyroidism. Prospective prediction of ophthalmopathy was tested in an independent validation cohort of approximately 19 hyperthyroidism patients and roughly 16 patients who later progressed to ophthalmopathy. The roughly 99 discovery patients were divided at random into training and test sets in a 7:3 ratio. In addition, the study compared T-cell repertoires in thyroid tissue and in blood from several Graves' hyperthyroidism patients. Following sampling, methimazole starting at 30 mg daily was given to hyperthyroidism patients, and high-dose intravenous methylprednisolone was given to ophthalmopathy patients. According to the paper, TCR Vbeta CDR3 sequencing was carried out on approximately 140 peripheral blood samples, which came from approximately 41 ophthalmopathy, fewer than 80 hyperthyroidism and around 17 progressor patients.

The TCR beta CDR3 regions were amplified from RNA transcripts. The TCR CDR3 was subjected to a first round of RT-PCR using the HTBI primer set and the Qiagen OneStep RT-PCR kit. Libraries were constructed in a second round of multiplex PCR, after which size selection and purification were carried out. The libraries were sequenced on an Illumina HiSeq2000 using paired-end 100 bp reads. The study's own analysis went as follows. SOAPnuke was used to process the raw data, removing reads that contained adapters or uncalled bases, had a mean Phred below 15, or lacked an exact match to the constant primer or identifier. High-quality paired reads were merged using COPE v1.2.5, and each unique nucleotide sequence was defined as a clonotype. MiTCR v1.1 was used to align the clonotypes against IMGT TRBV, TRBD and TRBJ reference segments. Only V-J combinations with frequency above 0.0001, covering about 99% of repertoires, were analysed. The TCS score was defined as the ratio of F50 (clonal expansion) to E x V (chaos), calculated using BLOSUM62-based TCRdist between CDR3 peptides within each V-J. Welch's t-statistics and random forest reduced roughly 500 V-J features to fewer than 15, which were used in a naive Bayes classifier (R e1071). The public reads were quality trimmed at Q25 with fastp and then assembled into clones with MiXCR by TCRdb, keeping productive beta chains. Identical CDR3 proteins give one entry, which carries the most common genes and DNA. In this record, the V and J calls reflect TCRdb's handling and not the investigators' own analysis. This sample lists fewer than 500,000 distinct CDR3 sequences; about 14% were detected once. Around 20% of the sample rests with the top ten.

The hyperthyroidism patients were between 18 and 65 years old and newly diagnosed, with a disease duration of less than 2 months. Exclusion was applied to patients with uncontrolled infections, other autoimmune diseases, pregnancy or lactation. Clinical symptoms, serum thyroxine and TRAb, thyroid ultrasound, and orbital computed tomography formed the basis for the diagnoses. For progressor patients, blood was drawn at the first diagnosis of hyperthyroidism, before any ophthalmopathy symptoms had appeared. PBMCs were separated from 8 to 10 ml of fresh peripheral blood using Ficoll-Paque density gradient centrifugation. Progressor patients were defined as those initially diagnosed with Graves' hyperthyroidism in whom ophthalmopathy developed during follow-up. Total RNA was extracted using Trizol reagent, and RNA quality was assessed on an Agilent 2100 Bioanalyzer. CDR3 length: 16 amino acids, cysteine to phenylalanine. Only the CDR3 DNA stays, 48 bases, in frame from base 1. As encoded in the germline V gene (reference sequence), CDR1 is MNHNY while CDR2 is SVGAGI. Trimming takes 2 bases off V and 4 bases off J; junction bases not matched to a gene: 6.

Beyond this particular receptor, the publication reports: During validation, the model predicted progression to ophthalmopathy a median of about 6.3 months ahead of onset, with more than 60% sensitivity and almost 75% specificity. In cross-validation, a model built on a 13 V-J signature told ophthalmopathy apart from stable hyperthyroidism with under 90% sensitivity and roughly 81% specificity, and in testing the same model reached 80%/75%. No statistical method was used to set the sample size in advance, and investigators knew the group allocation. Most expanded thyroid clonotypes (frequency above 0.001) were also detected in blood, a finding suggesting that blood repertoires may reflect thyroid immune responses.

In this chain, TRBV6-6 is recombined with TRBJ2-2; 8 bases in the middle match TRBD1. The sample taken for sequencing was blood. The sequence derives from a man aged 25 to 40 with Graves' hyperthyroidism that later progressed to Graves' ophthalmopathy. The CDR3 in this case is CASSYTRTGLTGELFF. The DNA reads TGTGCCAGCAGTTACACCAGGACAGGGCTCACCGGGGAGCTGTTTTTT.